This T cell receptor (beta chain) was sequenced in a study of blood T cell repertoires in COVID-19. Overall study context: The United States, Italy and Spain were the sources of the acute and convalescent COVID-19 samples. Sample material is recorded as cDNA or gDNA derived from T cells, B-cell-depleted T cells, or PBMCs.

V shed 3 bases, J shed 6 bases, and the junction held 8 bases outside the gene matches. This CDR3 comprises 16 residues. Germline CDR1 reads KGHSH; CDR2 reads LQKENI. Original methodology: Reference gene primer amplification gave nucleated cell count estimates. Sequencing was performed with immunoSEQ multiplex PCR; in TCRdb, only in-frame clones are kept and a portion is missing. V and J calls and clone size are given by that table; D and trimming were obtained from the DNA. Of around 92,000 clones listed, roughly 70% are singletons. The Seattle site enrolled patients during active infection and followed them longitudinally.

The chain combines TRBV18 with TRBJ2-3, with 11 nucleotides matching TRBD2. Sequencing was done on a sample of peripheral blood. This receptor was identified in a man in his 70s with COVID-19, enrolled during active disease. This CDR3 reads CASSPGLAAEGDTQYF. CDR3 DNA: TGTGCCAGCTCACCGGGACTAGCGGCCGAAGGGGATACGCAGTATTTT.